This record concerns one T cell receptor (beta chain) sequence. Its antigen is not known. The sample belongs to a study of blood T cells in healthy people across ages. Study observations and caveats: The study found TCR beta diversity correlated strongly with naive T cell percentage. It was the long-lived donors that had more naive CD4+ cells and higher diversity than aged donors.

PCR was performed a second time for 7 to 11 cycles using a sample-barcoded 5' primer and a J-beta primer mix. In TCRdb, the 5' RACE reads were re-called with MiXCR into one record per CDR3 protein. The table has roughly 800,000 distinct CDR3 sequences, about three fifths seen once. V shed 3 bases and J shed 2 bases, with 11 bases lying between them. Germline CDR1 and CDR2: SGHTA and FQGNSA. This CDR3 contains 14 residues. The V call is TRBV7-2, the J call TRBJ2-7; TRBD1 might be the D (6 bases). The sequenced sample was blood. The receptor was isolated from a young man in good health. The CDR3 loop is CASSLNWGPYEQYF. CDR3 bases: TGTGCCAGCAGCTTGAATTGGGGGCCCTACGAGCAGTACTTC.